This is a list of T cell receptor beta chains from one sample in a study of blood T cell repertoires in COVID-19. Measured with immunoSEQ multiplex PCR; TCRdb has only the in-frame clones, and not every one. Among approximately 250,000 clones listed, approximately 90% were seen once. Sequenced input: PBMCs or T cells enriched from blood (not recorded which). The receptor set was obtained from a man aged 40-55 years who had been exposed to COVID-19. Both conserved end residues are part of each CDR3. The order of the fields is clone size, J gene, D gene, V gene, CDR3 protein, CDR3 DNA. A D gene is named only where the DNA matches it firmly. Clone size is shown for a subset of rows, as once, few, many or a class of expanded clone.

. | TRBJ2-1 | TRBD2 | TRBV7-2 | CASSQYGLAGRDNEQFF | TGTGCCAGCAGCCAATACGGACTAGCGGGGAGGGACAATGAGCAGTTCTTC
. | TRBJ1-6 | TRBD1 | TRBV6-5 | CATAQGYNSPLHF | TGTGCCACAGCACAGGGGTATAATTCACCCCTCCACTTT
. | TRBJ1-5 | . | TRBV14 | CASSTGFNQPQHF | TGTGCCAGCAGTACAGGATTCAATCAGCCCCAGCATTTT
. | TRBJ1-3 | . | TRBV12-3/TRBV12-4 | CASRNRNTIYF | TGTGCCAGCAGAAATAGAAACACCATATATTTT
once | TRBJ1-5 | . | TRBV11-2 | CASSVGSEGLLNQPQHF | TGTGCCAGCAGCGTAGGCTCGGAGGGTCTATTAAATCAGCCCCAGCATTTT
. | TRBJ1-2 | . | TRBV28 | CASNPGHGYTF | TGTGCCAGCAATCCAGGGCACGGCTACACCTTC
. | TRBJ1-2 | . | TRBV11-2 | CASSFTGYGYTF | TGTGCCAGCAGCTTTACAGGGTACGGCTACACCTTC
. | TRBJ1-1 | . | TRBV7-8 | CASSFATETEAFF | TGTGCCAGCAGCTTCGCAACAGAGACTGAAGCTTTCTTT
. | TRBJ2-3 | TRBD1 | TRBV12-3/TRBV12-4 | CASSSQGADTQYF | TGTGCCAGCAGTTCCCAGGGGGCAGATACGCAGTATTTT
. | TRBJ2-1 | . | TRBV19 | CASSMNRGGNEQFF | TGTGCCAGTAGTATGAATCGGGGTGGGAATGAGCAGTTCTTC
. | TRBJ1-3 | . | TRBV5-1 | CASRKRLGENTIYF | TGCGCCAGCCGGAAGAGGCTTGGTGAAAACACCATATATTTT
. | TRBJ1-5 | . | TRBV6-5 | CASSTLVGTSQPQHF | TGTGCCAGCAGTACTCTTGTGGGGACTAGTCAGCCCCAGCATTTT
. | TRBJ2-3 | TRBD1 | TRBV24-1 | CATSTGERDTQYF | TGTGCCACCAGCACAGGGGAAAGAGATACGCAGTATTTT
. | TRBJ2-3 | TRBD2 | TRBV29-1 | CSVELGREATDTQYF | TGCAGCGTTGAACTTGGGAGGGAGGCCACAGATACGCAGTATTTT
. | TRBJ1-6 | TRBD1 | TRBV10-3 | CAISDGQGTNSPLHF | TGTGCCATCAGTGATGGACAGGGGACTAATTCACCCCTCCACTTT
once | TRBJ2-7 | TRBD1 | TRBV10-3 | CAISEKGQGYEQYF | TGTGCCATCAGTGAAAAGGGACAGGGGTACGAGCAGTACTTC
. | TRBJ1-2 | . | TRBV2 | CASSLEEQVNGYGYTF | TGTGCCAGCAGTCTCGAAGAGCAGGTTAATGGTTATGGCTACACCTTC
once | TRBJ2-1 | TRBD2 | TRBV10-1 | CASSDSGTTNEQFF | TGCGCCAGCAGCGACTCCGGGACTACAAATGAGCAGTTCTTC
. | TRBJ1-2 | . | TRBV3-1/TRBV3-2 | CASSQEGGPGLGYTF | TGTGCCAGCAGCCAAGAGGGAGGGCCAGGGCTCGGCTACACCTTC
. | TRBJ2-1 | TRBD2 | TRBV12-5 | CASGLTTSGRNYNEQFF | TGTGCTAGTGGTTTGACCACTAGCGGGAGGAATTACAATGAGCAGTTCTTC
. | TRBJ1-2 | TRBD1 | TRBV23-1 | CASKTDRIHFYGYTF | TGCGCCAGCAAGACGGACAGGATACACTTCTATGGCTACACCTTC
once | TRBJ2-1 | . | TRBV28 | CASSLGTLFNEQFF | TGTGCCAGCAGTTTAGGGACACTCTTCAATGAGCAGTTCTTC
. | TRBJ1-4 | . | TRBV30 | CAWSIRGRGEKLFF | TGTGCCTGGAGTATCAGGGGTCGGGGTGAAAAACTGTTTTTT
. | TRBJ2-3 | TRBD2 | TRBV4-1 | CASSQDGAAGGPMSDTQYF | TGCGCCAGCAGCCAAGATGGAGCCGCGGGAGGGCCGATGTCCGATACGCAGTATTTT
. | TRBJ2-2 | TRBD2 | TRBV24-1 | CATSEPQGTSGRMDTGELFF | TGTGCCACCAGTGAACCACAGGGGACTAGCGGGAGAATGGATACCGGGGAGCTGTTTTTT
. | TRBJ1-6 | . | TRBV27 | CASTQTVSSYNSPLHF | TGTGCCAGCACCCAGACAGTCAGCTCCTATAATTCACCCCTCCACTTT
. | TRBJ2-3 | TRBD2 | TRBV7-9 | CASSLYTYRGRAFPDTQYF | TGTGCCAGCAGCTTATATACCTACCGCGGGAGGGCCTTCCCAGATACGCAGTATTTT
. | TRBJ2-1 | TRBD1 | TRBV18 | CASSGNDRENNEQFF | TGTGCCAGCTCAGGAAACGACAGGGAGAACAATGAGCAGTTCTTC
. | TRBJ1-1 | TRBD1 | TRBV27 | CASSFPGQGWTEAFF | TGTGCCAGCAGTTTCCCCGGACAGGGATGGACTGAAGCTTTCTTT
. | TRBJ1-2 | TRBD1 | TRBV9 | CASSATGGMGYTF | TGTGCCAGCAGCGCGACAGGGGGTATGGGCTACACCTTC
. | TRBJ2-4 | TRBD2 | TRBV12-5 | CASGLVRGGDPIQYF | TGTGCTAGTGGTTTGGTTAGGGGAGGGGACCCCATTCAGTACTTC
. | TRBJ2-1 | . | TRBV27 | CASSELVGEQFF | TGTGCCAGCAGTGAACTAGTGGGTGAGCAGTTCTTC
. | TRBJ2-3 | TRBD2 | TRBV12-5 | CASGFSTSGRDTQYF | TGTGCTAGTGGTTTTTCCACTAGCGGGAGGGATACGCAGTATTTT
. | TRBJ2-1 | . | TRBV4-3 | CASSQEANSGEQFF | TGCGCCAGCAGCCAAGAGGCCAATTCGGGTGAGCAGTTCTTC
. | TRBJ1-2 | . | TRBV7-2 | CASSLEVGDLTF | TGTGCCAGCAGCTTAGAGGTTGGAGATCTCACCTTC
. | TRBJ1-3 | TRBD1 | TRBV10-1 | CASSEPSRTGYNGNTIYF | TGCGCCAGCAGTGAGCCGTCTCGGACAGGGTATAATGGAAACACCATATATTTT
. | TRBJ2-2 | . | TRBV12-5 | CASGPGDFGELFF | TGTGCTAGTGGTCCCGGGGATTTCGGGGAGCTGTTTTTT
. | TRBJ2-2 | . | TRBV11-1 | CASSSGDGVWTGELFF | TGTGCCAGCAGCTCGGGAGACGGGGTGTGGACCGGGGAGCTGTTTTTT
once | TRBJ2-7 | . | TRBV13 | CASSLGGLAHYEQYF | TGTGCCAGCAGCTTAGGCGGTCTAGCGCACTACGAGCAGTACTTC
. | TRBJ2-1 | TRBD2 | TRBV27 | CASSLSRQREGPYNEQFF | TGTGCCAGCAGTTTATCACGACAGCGGGAGGGCCCTTACAATGAGCAGTTCTTC
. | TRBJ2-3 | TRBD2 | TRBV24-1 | CATSDPGLTPGTQYF | TGTGCCACCAGTGATCCGGGACTAACCCCGGGTACGCAGTATTTT
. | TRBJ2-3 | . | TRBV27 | CASSQLASGDTQYF | TGTGCCAGCAGTCAACTAGCATCAGGAGATACGCAGTATTTT
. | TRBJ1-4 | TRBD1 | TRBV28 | CASSLFKLRDREAREKLFF | TGTGCCAGCAGTTTATTCAAGCTCCGGGACAGGGAGGCAAGGGAAAAACTGTTTTTT
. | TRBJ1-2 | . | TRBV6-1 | CASSERKARDGYTF | TGTGCCAGCAGTGAAAGGAAAGCGAGGGATGGCTACACCTTC
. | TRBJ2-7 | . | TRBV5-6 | CASSQAWEYEQYF | TGTGCCAGCAGCCAGGCTTGGGAGTACGAGCAGTACTTC
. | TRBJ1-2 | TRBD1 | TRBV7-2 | CASSLRGQPGNGRGYTF | TGTGCCAGCAGCTTAAGGGGACAGCCCGGAAACGGACGGGGCTACACCTTC
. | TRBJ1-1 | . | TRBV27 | CASSLLKRGTEAFF | TGTGCCAGCAGTTTATTAAAAAGGGGCACTGAAGCTTTCTTT
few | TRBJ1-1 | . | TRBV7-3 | CASSLTYTDTEAFF | TGTGCCAGCAGCTTAACTTACACCGACACTGAAGCTTTCTTT
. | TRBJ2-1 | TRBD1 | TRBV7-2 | CASSLKPGQSSYNEQFF | TGTGCCAGCAGCTTAAAACCGGGACAGAGCTCCTACAATGAGCAGTTCTTC
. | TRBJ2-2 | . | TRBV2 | CASMAGNTGELFF | TGTGCCAGCATGGCAGGAAACACCGGGGAGCTGTTTTTT
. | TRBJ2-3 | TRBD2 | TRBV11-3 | CASSLRTSGSTDTQYF | TGTGCCAGCAGCCTCCGGACTAGCGGGAGCACAGATACGCAGTATTTT
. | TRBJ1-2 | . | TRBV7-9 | CASSQATPPLYGYTF | TGTGCCAGCAGCCAAGCCACCCCACCACTTTATGGCTACACCTTC
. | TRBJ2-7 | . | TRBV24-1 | CATSDFGGSREQYF | TGTGCCACCAGTGATTTCGGAGGAAGTCGCGAGCAGTACTTC
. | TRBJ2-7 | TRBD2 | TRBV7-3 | CASSPTSGSYEQYF | TGTGCCAGCAGTCCGACTAGCGGCTCCTACGAGCAGTACTTC
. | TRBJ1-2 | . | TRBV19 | CASTARAGRGNYGYTF | TGTGCCAGTACCGCGAGGGCCGGTAGAGGTAACTATGGCTACACCTTC
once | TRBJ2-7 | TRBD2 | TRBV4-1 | CASTLVAGGSSEQYF | TGCGCCAGCACCCTCGTAGCGGGAGGGTCCTCCGAGCAGTACTTC
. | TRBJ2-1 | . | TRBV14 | CASSHLDTRGSPSSYNEQFF | TGTGCCAGCAGTCATTTAGATACAAGGGGCAGCCCTAGCTCCTACAATGAGCAGTTCTTC